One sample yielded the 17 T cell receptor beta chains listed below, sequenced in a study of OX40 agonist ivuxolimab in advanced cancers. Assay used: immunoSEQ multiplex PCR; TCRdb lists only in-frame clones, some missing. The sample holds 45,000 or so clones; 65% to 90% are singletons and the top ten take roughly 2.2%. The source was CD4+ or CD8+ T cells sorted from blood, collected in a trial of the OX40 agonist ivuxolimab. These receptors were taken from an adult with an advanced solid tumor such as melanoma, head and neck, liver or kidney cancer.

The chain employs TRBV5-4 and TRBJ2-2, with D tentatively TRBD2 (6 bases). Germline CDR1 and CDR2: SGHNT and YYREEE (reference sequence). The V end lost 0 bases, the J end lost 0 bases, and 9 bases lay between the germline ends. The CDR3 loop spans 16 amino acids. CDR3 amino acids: CASSLAGVANTGELFF. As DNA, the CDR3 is TGTGCCAGCAGCTTGGCGGGGGTCGCGAACACCGGGGAGCTGTTTTTT.

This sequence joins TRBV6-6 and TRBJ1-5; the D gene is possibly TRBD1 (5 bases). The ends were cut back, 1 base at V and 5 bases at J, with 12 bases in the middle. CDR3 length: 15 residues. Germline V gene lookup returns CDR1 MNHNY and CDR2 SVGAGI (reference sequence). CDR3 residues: CASSYYSGGDQPQHF. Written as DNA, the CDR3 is TGTGCCAGCAGTTACTACAGCGGGGGGGATCAGCCCCAGCATTTT.

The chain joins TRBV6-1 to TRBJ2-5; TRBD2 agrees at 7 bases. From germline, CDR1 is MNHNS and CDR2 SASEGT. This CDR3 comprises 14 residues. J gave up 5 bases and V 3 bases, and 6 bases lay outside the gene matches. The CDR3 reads CASSESTGGETQYF. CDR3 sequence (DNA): TGTGCCAGCAGTGAGAGCACCGGGGGGGAGACCCAGTACTTC.

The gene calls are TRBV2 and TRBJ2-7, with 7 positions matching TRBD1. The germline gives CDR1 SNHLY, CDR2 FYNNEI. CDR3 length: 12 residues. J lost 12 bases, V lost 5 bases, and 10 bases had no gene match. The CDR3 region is CASSTPTGWSYF. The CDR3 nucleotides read TGTGCCAGCAGTACGCCGACAGGGTGGTCGTACTTC.

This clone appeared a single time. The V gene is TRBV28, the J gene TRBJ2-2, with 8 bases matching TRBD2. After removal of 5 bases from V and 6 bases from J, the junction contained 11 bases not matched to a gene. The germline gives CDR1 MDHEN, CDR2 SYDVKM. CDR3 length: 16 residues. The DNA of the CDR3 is TGTGCCAGCAGTCCTCCTATTGGCGGGAGGTCCGGGGAGCTGTTTTTT. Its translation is CASSPPIGGRSGELFF.

The CDR3 sequence is CASSQQVEAFF. CDR3 nucleotides: TGTGCCAGCAGCCAACAGGTTGAAGCTTTCTTT. The chain combines TRBV7-2 with TRBJ1-1; D perhaps matches TRBD1 (5 bases). The CDR3 is made up of 11 amino acids. Trimming took 5 bases from V and 7 from J, leaving 8 bases between them. CDR1 and CDR2 (germline): SGHTA, FQGNSA.

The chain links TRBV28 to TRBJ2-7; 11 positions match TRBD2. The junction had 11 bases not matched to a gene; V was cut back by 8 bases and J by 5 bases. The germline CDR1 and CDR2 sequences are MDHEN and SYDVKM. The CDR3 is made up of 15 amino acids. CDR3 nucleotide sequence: TGTGCCAGCGTGTTATCCGGGACTAGCGGCCACGAGCAGTACTTC. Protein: CASVLSGTSGHEQYF.

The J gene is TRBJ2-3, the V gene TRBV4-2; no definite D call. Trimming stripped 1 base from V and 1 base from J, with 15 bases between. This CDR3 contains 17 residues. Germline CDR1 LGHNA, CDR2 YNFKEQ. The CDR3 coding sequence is TGTGCCAGCAGCCAAGCCCTAGGTTCGGCCGGCACAGATACGCAGTATTTT. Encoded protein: CASSQALGSAGTDTQYF.

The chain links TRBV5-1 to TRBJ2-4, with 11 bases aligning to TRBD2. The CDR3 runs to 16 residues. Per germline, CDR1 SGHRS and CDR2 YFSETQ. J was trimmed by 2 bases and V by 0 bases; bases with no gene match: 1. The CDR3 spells CASSLGLAGPKNIQYF. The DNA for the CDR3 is TGCGCCAGCAGCTTGGGACTAGCGGGGCCCAAAAACATTCAGTACTTC.

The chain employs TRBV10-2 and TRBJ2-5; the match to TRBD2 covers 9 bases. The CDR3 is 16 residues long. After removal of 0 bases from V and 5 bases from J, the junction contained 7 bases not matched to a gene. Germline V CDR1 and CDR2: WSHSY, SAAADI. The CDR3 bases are TGCGCCAGCAGTGAGTCTGCGGGACTAGCAGGCGAGACCCAGTACTTC. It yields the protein CASSESAGLAGETQYF.

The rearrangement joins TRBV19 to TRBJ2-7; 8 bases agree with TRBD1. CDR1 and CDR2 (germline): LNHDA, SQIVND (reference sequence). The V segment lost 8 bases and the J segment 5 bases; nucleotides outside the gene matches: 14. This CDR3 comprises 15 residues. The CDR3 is CASAPVWTGIHEQYF. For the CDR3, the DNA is TGTGCCAGTGCCCCTGTGTGGACAGGGATCCACGAGCAGTACTTC. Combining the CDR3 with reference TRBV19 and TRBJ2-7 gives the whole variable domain DGGITQSPKYLFRKEGQNVTLSCEQNLNHDAMYWYRQDPGQGLRLIYYSQIVNDFQKGDIAEGYSVSREKKESFPLTVTSAQKNPTAFYLCASAPVWTGIHEQYFGPGTRLTVT.

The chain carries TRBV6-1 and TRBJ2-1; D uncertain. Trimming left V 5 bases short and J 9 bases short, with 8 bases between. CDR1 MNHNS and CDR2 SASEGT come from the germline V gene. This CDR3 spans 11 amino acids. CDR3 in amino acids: CASSNRGEQFF. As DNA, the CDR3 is TGTGCCAGCAGTAACAGAGGTGAGCAGTTCTTC.

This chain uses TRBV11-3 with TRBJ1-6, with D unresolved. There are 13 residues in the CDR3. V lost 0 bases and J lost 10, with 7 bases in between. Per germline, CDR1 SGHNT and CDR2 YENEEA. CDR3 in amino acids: CASSLDSRSPLHF. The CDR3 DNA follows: TGTGCCAGCAGCTTAGATAGTAGATCACCCCTCCACTTT.

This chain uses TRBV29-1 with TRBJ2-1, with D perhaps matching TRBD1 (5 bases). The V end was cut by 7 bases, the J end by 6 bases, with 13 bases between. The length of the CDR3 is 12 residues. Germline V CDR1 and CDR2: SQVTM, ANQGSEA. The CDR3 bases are TGCAGCGCAAACCAGGGTACCAATGAGCAGTTCTTC. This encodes CSANQGTNEQFF.

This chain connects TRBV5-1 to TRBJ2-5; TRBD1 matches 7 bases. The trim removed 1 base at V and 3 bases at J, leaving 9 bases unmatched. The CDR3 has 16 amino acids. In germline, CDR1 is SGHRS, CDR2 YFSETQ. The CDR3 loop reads CASSLLGTGEKETQYF. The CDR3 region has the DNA TGCGCCAGCAGCTTGCTGGGCACAGGGGAAAAAGAGACCCAGTACTTC.

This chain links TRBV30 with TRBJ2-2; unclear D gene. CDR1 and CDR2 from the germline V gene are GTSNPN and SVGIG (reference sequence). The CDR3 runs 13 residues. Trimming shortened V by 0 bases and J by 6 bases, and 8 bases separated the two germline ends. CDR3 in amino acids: CAWSVRYSGELFF. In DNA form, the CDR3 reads TGTGCCTGGAGTGTACGTTATTCCGGGGAGCTGTTTTTT.

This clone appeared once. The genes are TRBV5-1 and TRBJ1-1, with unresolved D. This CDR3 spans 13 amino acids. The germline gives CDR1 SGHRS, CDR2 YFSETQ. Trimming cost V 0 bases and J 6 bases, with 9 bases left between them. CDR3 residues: CASSLGQVSEAFF. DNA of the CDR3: TGCGCCAGCAGCTTGGGTCAGGTTTCTGAAGCTTTCTTT.